Included here is one T cell receptor beta chain sequence, with context. Its antigen is unknown. This entry belongs to a study of cytomegalovirus exposure and HLA in healthy donors. Study as a whole: In a later analysis, it was reported that the 110 or so validation repertoires had been produced on the same platform as the 670 or so repertoires belonging to the first cohort.

J was trimmed by 8 bases and V by 10 bases; bases with no gene match: 7. The V gene's germline CDR1 is SGHTA and CDR2 FQGNSA. The CDR3 loop spans 13 amino acids. Study-wide findings and caveats: Associated with cytomegalovirus, according to the listing, were about 160 TCR beta chains.

Assay used: immunoSEQ multiplex PCR; TCRdb lists only in-frame clones, some missing. This table has approximately 70,000 clones, around 93% appearing once. Sequencing was done on a sample of PBMCs. This TCR derives from a woman under 30 in good health and CMV-seronegative. V and J are TRBV7-2 and TRBJ1-5; 11 bases match TRBD1. The CDR3: CATGQGAVEPQHF. The CDR3 DNA follows: TGTGCCACCGGACAGGGGGCAGTTGAGCCCCAGCATTTT.